This T cell receptor (beta chain) was sequenced for a study of cytotoxic CD8 clonotypes in ibrutinib-treated CLL. Assay: immunoSEQ multiplex PCR; the TCRdb copy retains only in-frame clones and omits some. There are 58,000 or so clones in the sample; 57% occur only once, and 14% to 15% lies in the top ten. J lost 6 bases, V lost 2 bases, and 5 bases had no gene match. CDR1 is SGHVS, CDR2 FQNEAQ, per germline. The CDR3 extends over 15 amino acids. Findings and limits, study-wide: Lymph node repertoires were not studied, and sampling times were unmatched. Once treatment began, public clonotypes, which were uncommon, contracted or stayed stable.

The source of approximately 2 micrograms of genomic DNA for TCR beta libraries was cryopreserved PBMCs. This clone appeared a few times. No antigen is known for it. The sample was PBMCs, taken after 12 months of ibrutinib treatment. The source of this sequence is a human donor with chronic lymphocytic leukemia. The gene calls are TRBV7-8 and TRBJ2-1, with 9 positions matching TRBD2. This CDR3 reads CASSLLAGASNEQFF. CDR3 coding DNA: TGTGCCAGCAGCTTATTAGCGGGGGCGTCCAATGAGCAGTTCTTC.